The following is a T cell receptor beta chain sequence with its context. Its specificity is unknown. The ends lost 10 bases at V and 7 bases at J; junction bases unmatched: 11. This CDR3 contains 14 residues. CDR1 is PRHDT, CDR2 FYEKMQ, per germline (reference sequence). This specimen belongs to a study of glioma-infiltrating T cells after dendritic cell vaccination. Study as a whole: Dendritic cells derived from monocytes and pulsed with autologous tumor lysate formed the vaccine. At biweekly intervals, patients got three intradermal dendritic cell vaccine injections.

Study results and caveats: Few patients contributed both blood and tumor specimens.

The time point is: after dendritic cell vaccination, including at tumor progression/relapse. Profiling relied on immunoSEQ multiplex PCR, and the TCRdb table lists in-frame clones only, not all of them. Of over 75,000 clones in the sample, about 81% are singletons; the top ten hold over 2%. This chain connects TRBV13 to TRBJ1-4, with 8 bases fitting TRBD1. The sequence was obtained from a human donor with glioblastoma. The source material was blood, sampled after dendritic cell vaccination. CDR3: CATQQGGGIEKLFF. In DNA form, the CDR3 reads TGTGCCACCCAACAGGGGGGGGGTATTGAAAAACTGTTTTTT.